This TCR beta chain was captured in a study of cytomegalovirus exposure and HLA in healthy donors. Study-wide background: Previous work identified roughly 120 million unique TCR beta sequences from about 179 million T cells. Broader study findings: A prior analysis recorded that most TCR beta V segments were productive about 87% or about 30% of the time. Trimming of TCR beta V- and J-genes showed a link, identified in a later analysis, to a missense DCLRE1C variant.

Concerning this clone itself: What it binds is not known.

With 60 Vbeta and 13 Jbeta primers, the PCR was carried out. Only in-frame clones appear in the TCRdb table, and some are missing; sequencing was by immunoSEQ multiplex PCR. The top ten clones hold about 2.5% of a sample with about 140,000 clones, more than 75% of them seen once. This CDR3 spans 13 amino acids. The germline gives CDR1 SEHNR, CDR2 FQNEAQ (reference sequence). The V end lost 4 bases, the J end lost 5 bases, and 9 bases lay between the germline ends. The source material was PBMCs. This sequence joins TRBV7-9 and TRBJ2-1, with D perhaps TRBD1 (5 bases). This TCR was sampled from a middle-aged man in good health and CMV-seronegative. CDR3 sequence: CASSSGQNNEQFF. In DNA form, the CDR3 reads TGTGCCAGCAGCTCAGGACAAAACAATGAGCAGTTCTTC.